The present T cell receptor (beta chain) was sequenced within a study of OX40 agonist ivuxolimab in advanced cancers. Study information: Dose-escalation cases comprised hepatocellular carcinoma, melanoma, renal cell or head and neck cancer.

V was pared by 6 bases and J by 5 bases, with 9 bases of the junction left unmatched. The germline V gene encodes CDR1 MNHEY and CDR2 SVGAGI. The CDR3 runs 15 residues. This table comes from immunoSEQ multiplex PCR, and its TCRdb copy is limited to in-frame clones, with some not included. There are under 25,000 clones in the sample; 74% occur only once, and about 33% lies in the top ten. Cycle 7 day 1, cycle 4 day 1, and baseline were the timepoints at which blood was sampled. The receptor's source is an adult with an advanced solid tumor such as melanoma, head and neck, liver or kidney cancer. V and J are TRBV6-5 and TRBJ2-5, with 10 bases aligning to TRBD2. The sequences come from CD4+ or CD8+ T cells sorted from blood, collected in a trial of the OX40 agonist ivuxolimab. The CDR3 is CASSSSGGVAETQYF. The CDR3 nucleotides read TGTGCCAGCAGCTCAAGCGGGGGGGTGGCGGAGACCCAGTACTTC.